This T cell receptor beta chain is drawn from a study of CD8+ T cells in alopecia areata. Background on the study: Treated patients received oral tofacitinib, 5 to 10 mg twice daily.

Specified treatment: oral pan-JAK inhibitor, 5-10 mg twice daily. Alopecia areata patients gave lesional scalp punch biopsies and peripheral blood samples. RNA extraction was followed by reverse transcription into cDNA, which acted as the sequencing template. Profiling relied on immunoSEQ multiplex PCR, and the TCRdb table lists in-frame clones only, not all of them. Of 150,000 to 200,000 clones in the sample, under 80% were seen once. V dropped 1 base and J dropped 7 bases, with 15 bases sitting between them. CDR1 is LGHNA, CDR2 YSLEER, per germline. This CDR3 has 15 residues. The sample was CD4+ T cells sorted from blood, taken at approximately week 49, from a patient treated with tofacitinib. The rearrangement uses TRBV4-3 and TRBJ2-3, with a tentative D call TRBD1 (5 bases). This TCR came from a human donor with alopecia areata. DNA for the CDR3: TGCGCCAGCAGCCAAGTTCAGGCTAAGGGGAATACGCAGTATTTT. Its protein is CASSQVQAKGNTQYF.